This T cell receptor beta chain stems from a study of blood T cell repertoires in COVID-19. At the level of the study: From T cells, B-cell-depleted T cells, or PBMCs came the material, which was cDNA or gDNA.

Grouping used clinical history reported by participants in a survey and questionnaire. In the study's own analysis: Amplification of reference gene primers provided the estimated nucleated cell counts. The repertoire was sequenced with immunoSEQ multiplex PCR; TCRdb's copy has only in-frame clones and lacks some. The D gene and trimming were derived from the DNA, and the V and J assignments and clone size from that table. The repertoire has around 330,000 clones, about 85% of them found once; the top ten carry 1.5% to 2%. In its sample, this clone was seen a few times. Germline V gene sequence: CDR1 KGHSH, CDR2 LQKENI. The CDR3 loop spans 16 amino acids. V lost 3 bases, J lost 5 bases, and 19 bases lay in between.

This rearrangement joins TRBV18 to TRBJ1-1; tentative D call: TRBD1 (6 bases). Sample: PBMCs or T cells enriched from blood (not recorded which). This TCR derives from a woman in her twenties or thirties who had been exposed to COVID-19. The CDR3 loop is CASSPPSGGGPTEAFF. As DNA, the CDR3 is TGTGCCAGCTCACCCCCTAGTGGTGGGGGCCCGACTGAAGCTTTCTTT.